This TCR beta chain was obtained from a study of blood T cell repertoires in COVID-19. Looking at the study overall: Sites across the United States, Italy and Spain contributed samples from acute and convalescent COVID-19. In each case, the material was cDNA or gDNA derived from T cells, B-cell-depleted T cells, or PBMCs.

As handled by the study authors: Amplification with reference gene primers provided the estimates of nucleated cell counts. Here immunoSEQ multiplex PCR was the method, and the copy in TCRdb shows in-frame clones only, minus some. V, J and clone size derive from that table, while D and trimming were established from the DNA sequence. The sample yields fewer than 10,000 clones, 65% to 90% seen once. The material sequenced was peripheral blood. This receptor was taken from a human donor with active COVID-19. The donor label of this sample is uncertain.

The chain's CDR3 is CASSAPTVAPPLGELFF. CDR3 nucleotide sequence: TGTGCCAGCAGTGCCCCGACAGTAGCCCCCCCACTGGGGGAGCTGTTTTTT. This chain links TRBV25-1 with TRBJ2-2, with D possibly matching TRBD1 (5 bases). Germline CDR1 is MGHDK and CDR2 is SYGVNS. V was cut by 4 bases and J by 8 bases, with 23 bases left in between. The CDR3 spans 17 residues.